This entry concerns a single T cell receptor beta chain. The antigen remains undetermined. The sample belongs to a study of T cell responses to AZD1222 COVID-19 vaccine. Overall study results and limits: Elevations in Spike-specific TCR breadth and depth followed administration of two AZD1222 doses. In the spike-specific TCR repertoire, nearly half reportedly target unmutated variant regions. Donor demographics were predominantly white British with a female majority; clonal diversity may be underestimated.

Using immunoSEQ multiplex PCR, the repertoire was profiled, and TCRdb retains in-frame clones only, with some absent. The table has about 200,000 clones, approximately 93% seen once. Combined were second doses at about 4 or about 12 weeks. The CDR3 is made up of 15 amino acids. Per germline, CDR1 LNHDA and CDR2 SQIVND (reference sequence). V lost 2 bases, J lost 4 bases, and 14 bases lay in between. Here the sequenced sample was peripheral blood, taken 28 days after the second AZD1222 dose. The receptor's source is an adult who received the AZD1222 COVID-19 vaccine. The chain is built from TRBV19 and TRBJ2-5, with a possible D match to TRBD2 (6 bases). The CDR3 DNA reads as TGTGCCAGTAGTATAAGGGCGGGATGGGGAGAGACCCAGTACTTC. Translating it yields CASSIRAGWGETQYF.